Listed here are 23 T cell receptor beta chains from one sample, sequenced in a study of cytomegalovirus exposure and HLA in healthy donors. The assay was immunoSEQ multiplex PCR, and TCRdb's table has in-frame clones only and misses some. The sample holds roughly 75,000 clones, around 94% seen once. The specimen was PBMCs. These receptors were collected from a woman younger than 30 in good health and CMV-seropositive.

The genes are TRBV29-1 and TRBJ1-5; D is possibly TRBD1 (5 bases). There are 14 residues in the CDR3. Looked up from germline, CDR1 is SQVTM and CDR2 is ANQGSEA. V lost 4 bases and J lost 1, with 11 bases in between. This CDR3 is CSVGDSVSNQPQHF. Here the CDR3 DNA reads TGCAGCGTTGGAGACAGCGTGAGCAATCAGCCCCAGCATTTT.

This chain links TRBV5-1 with TRBJ2-3; TRBD2 might be the D (6 bases). V was pared by 2 bases and J by 0 bases, with 22 bases between. Germline V lookup: CDR1 SGHRS, CDR2 YFSETQ. CDR3 size: 19 residues. In DNA form, the CDR3 reads TGCGCCAGCAGCTTCAATCCATTACAATCCGGGGGTAGCACAGATACGCAGTATTTT. This sequence encodes CASSFNPLQSGGSTDTQYF.

The rearrangement joins TRBV7-2 to TRBJ1-6; tentatively, D is TRBD1 (6 bases). V lost 7 bases to trimming and J lost 2 bases, with 18 bases between them. The CDR3 is made up of 17 amino acids. CDR1 is SGHTA and CDR2 is FQGNSA in the germline V gene. CDR3 sequence: CASTGTSERPYNSPLHF. The CDR3 DNA follows: TGTGCCAGCACCGGGACATCAGAAAGGCCCTATAATTCACCCCTCCACTTT.

V gene TRBV13 combines with J gene TRBJ2-4; 7 bases agree with TRBD1. The CDR3 is made up of 16 amino acids. Germline V gene sequence: CDR1 PRHDT, CDR2 FYEKMQ (reference sequence). J gave up 0 bases and V 4 bases, and 6 bases lay outside the gene matches. CDR3 in DNA: TGTGCCAGCAGCTCCCCACGGACAGGAGCCAAAAACATTCAGTACTTC. This encodes CASSSPRTGAKNIQYF.

The rearrangement joins TRBV7-8 to TRBJ1-3; D remains unclear. Germline V lookup: CDR1 SGHVS, CDR2 FQNEAQ. The V end lost 1 base, the J end lost 1 base, and 11 bases lay between the germline ends. CDR3 length: 16 amino acids. CDR3 coding DNA: TGTGCCAGCAGCTTAGTTGGGCTCATTTCTGGAAACACCATATATTTT. Amino acid sequence: CASSLVGLISGNTIYF.

The V and J genes are TRBV7-2 and TRBJ2-1, with 11 bases aligning to TRBD1. The junction had 9 bases not matched to a gene; V was cut back by 3 bases and J by 8 bases. Germline V CDR1 and CDR2: SGHTA, FQGNSA. The CDR3 length is 16 residues. The CDR3 DNA is TGTGCCAGCAGCTTTATGGGAGGACAGGGGGCCTATGAGCAGTTCTTC. Translation: CASSFMGGQGAYEQFF.

This chain joins TRBV5-1 and TRBJ2-3; 7 bases line up with TRBD2. There are 17 residues in the CDR3. The J segment lost 6 bases and the V segment lost 2 bases, leaving 15 bases of the junction unmatched. CDR1 is SGHRS, CDR2 YFSETQ, per germline. This chain's CDR3 is CASSFAGLDGISDTQYF. CDR3 coding DNA: TGCGCCAGCAGCTTCGCCGGACTAGACGGAATATCCGATACGCAGTATTTT.

This chain joins TRBV9 and TRBJ2-1; TRBD1 matches 9 bases. The V and J ends lost 0 bases and 4 bases, in that order; junction bases with no gene match: 2. This CDR3 comprises 15 residues. Germline CDR1 SGDLS, CDR2 YYNGEE. CDR3 DNA: TGTGCCAGCAGCGTAGGACAGGGGGGATACAATGAGCAGTTCTTC. It codes for CASSVGQGGYNEQFF.

Regarding this clone: At one end the junction does not follow the germline gene, possibly because of a read error. The rearrangement uses TRBV28 and TRBJ2-7; 11 bases are a match to TRBD1. The CDR3 spans 13 residues. Germline V lookup: CDR1 MDHEN, CDR2 SYDVKM. The CDR3 DNA reads as TGTGCCAGCAGTTTTGCCAGGGGACAGGGGGGAAACTTC. As protein: CASSFARGQGGNF.

This chain links TRBV5-4 with TRBJ1-6; possibly TRBD1 for D (5 bases). Trimming cost V 4 bases and J 5 bases, with 16 bases left between them. This CDR3 spans 16 amino acids. CDR1 is SGHNT and CDR2 is YYREEE in the germline V gene (reference sequence). The CDR3 DNA reads TGTGCCAGCAGCACAAGTCAGGGCCTCAATAATTCACCCCTCCACTTT. This encodes CASSTSQGLNNSPLHF.

The chain links TRBV29-1 to TRBJ1-4, with 7 bases matching TRBD1. CDR1 and CDR2 from the germline V gene are SQVTM and ANQGSEA. Losses at the gene ends were 4 bases for V and 12 bases for J; bases not matched to a gene: 14. The CDR3 extends over 14 amino acids. CDR3 region: CSVARSGTAGELFF. Written as DNA, the CDR3 is TGCAGCGTTGCCCGCTCCGGGACAGCTGGGGAACTGTTTTTT.

This sequence joins TRBV29-1 and TRBJ2-3; weak D call: TRBD2 (5 bases). V lost 3 bases and J 0 bases, leaving 10 bases between the germline ends. Germline CDR1 and CDR2: SQVTM and ANQGSEA. The CDR3 totals 14 residues. CDR3 in amino acids: CSVEEVLSTDTQYF. The CDR3, as DNA: TGCAGCGTTGAGGAGGTCTTGAGCACAGATACGCAGTATTTT.

This chain uses TRBV30 with TRBJ1-1, with a weak D call TRBD1 (5 bases). CDR1 and CDR2 (germline): GTSNPN, SVGIG (reference sequence). This CDR3 is built from 13 residues. Between the trimmed V and J ends, which lost 3 bases and 1 base, there was a span of 9 bases. For the CDR3, the DNA is TGTGCCTGGAGCTGGGGCAGGAACACTGAAGCTTTCTTT. Protein: CAWSWGRNTEAFF.

The chain uses TRBV29-1 and TRBJ2-2, with 12 bases aligning to TRBD2. J gave up 6 bases and V 7 bases, and 3 bases lay outside the gene matches. CDR1 is SQVTM and CDR2 is ANQGSEA in the germline V gene. This CDR3 is built from 13 residues. The CDR3 DNA sequence: TGCAGCGCCCGACTAGCGGGGGCCGGGGAGCTGTTTTTT. Its translation: CSARLAGAGELFF.

This clone was observed a single time. Sequence at one end of the junction differs from germline and may be a read error. The chain is built from TRBV7-3 and TRBJ2-1, with 9 bases lining up with TRBD1. There are 15 residues in the CDR3. Germline assignment: CDR1 SGHTA and CDR2 FQGTGA. CDR3 protein: CASSLTGTGFDEQFF. CDR3 sequence (DNA): TGTGCCAGCAGCCTAACAGGGACAGGGTTTGATGAGCAGTTCTTC.

DNA of the CDR3: TGTGCCAGCAGCGGGAGTCGGCGGACTCAAAATACGCAGTATTTT. Amino acids: CASSGSRRTQNTQYF. The gene calls are TRBV9 and TRBJ2-3; possible D gene TRBD2, 5 bases. Germline V gene sequence: CDR1 SGDLS, CDR2 YYNGEE. CDR3 length equals 15 residues. Trimming left V 3 bases short and J 7 bases short, with 18 bases between. The full variable domain, with the rest looked up from reference TRBV9 and TRBJ2-3, is DSGVTQTPKHLITATGQRVTLRCSPRSGDLSVYWYQQSLDQGLQFLIQYYNGEERAKGNILERFSAQQFPDLHSELNLSSLELGDSALYFCASSGSRRTQNTQYFGPGTRLTVL.

The gene calls are TRBV7-9 and TRBJ2-7; 9 nucleotides agree with TRBD1. The germline V gene has CDR1 SEHNR and CDR2 FQNEAQ (reference sequence). The CDR3 totals 14 residues. After removal of 6 bases from V and 5 bases from J, the junction contained 8 bases not matched to a gene. This CDR3 reads CASSSGTGSNEQYF. CDR3 DNA: TGTGCCAGCAGTTCCGGGACAGGGTCTAACGAGCAGTACTTC.

The genes are TRBV10-3 and TRBJ1-5; D remains ambiguous. Trimming took 6 bases from V and 1 from J, leaving 7 bases between them. Looked up from germline, CDR1 is ENHRY and CDR2 is SYGVKD. The CDR3 covers 13 residues. CDR3 residues: CAIRDGSNQPQHF. Here the CDR3 DNA reads TGTGCCATCAGAGACGGGAGCAATCAGCCCCAGCATTTT.

This clone has at least ten counts. V and J are TRBV4-1 and TRBJ1-2; 8 nucleotides match TRBD1. Germline trimming cut 1 base from V and 0 bases from J; bases unmatched to any gene: 4. The CDR3 sequence is 16 residues long. Germline V gives CDR1 MGHRA, CDR2 YSYEKL. This chain's CDR3 is CASSQGTGPSNYGYTF. The DNA of the CDR3 is TGCGCCAGCAGCCAAGGGACAGGGCCCTCTAACTATGGCTACACCTTC.

The chain is built from TRBV19 and TRBJ2-5; D possibly corresponds to TRBD2 (6 bases). The CDR3 is 14 amino acids. V was trimmed by 9 bases and J by 1 base, leaving 15 bases between them. From germline, CDR1 is LNHDA and CDR2 SQIVND (reference sequence). For the CDR3, the DNA is TGTGCCAGCTCCCCTAGCGCGTCCCAAGAGACCCAGTACTTC. It is translated as CASSPSASQETQYF.

V gene TRBV4-2 combines with J gene TRBJ1-1, with unresolved D. CDR1 LGHNA and CDR2 YNFKEQ come from the germline V gene. This CDR3 spans 15 amino acids. V lost 4 bases, J lost 4 bases, and 16 bases lay in between. The CDR3 loop reads CASSPSPLRATEAFF. The CDR3 nucleotides are TGTGCCAGCAGCCCCTCACCCCTCCGAGCCACTGAAGCTTTCTTT.

V is TRBV7-2 and J is TRBJ1-1; 9 positions agree with TRBD1. V lost 4 bases to trimming and J lost 10 bases; unmatched junction nucleotides: 10. The germline V gene encodes CDR1 SGHTA and CDR2 FQGNSA. This CDR3 has 14 amino acids. The CDR3 DNA is TGTGCCAGCAGCTCTGGGACAGGGCTCAGCGGAGCTTTCTTT. Protein sequence: CASSSGTGLSGAFF. Full variable domain (missing parts from reference TRBV7-2 and TRBJ1-1): GAGVSQSPSNKVTEKGKDVELRCDPISGHTALYWYRQSLGQGLEFLIYFQGNSAPDKSGLPSDRFSAERTGGSVSTLTIQRTQQEDSAVYLCASSSGTGLSGAFFGQGTRLTVV.

The chain is built from TRBV10-3 and TRBJ1-5; no clear D. CDR1 ENHRY and CDR2 SYGVKD come from the germline V gene. This CDR3 has 13 residues. V was clipped by 7 bases and J by 6 bases, with 13 bases between them. CDR3 coding DNA: TGTGCCATCACGTCCGGGGAAGGTCAGCCCCAGCATTTT. Its protein product is CAITSGEGQPQHF.